This TCR beta chain came from a study of cytomegalovirus exposure and HLA in healthy donors. Study results and limitations: Within an earlier analysis, most TCR beta V segments proved productive either about 90% or about 30% of the time. Investigators reported 150 to 200 TCR beta chains as tied to cytomegalovirus.

In the PCR, 60 Vbeta and 13 Jbeta primers were used. Assay used: immunoSEQ multiplex PCR; TCRdb lists only in-frame clones, some missing. The sample holds roughly 190,000 clones, around 87% seen once. With respect to this clone: Its antigen is unknown.

Nominally healthy donors provided the samples, though records likely missed some immune exposures. V lost 6 bases and J lost 8; bases outside the gene matches: 11. Germline CDR1 is MNHNS and CDR2 is SASEGT. The CDR3 is 15 amino acids. The sample was PBMCs. This sequence was found in a boy between 2 and 10 years old in good health and CMV-seronegative. This chain joins TRBV6-1 and TRBJ2-1, with 9 nucleotides matching TRBD2. CDR3 in amino acids: CASRRGAGGRYEQFF. DNA of the CDR3: TGTGCCAGCAGGCGCGGGGCGGGGGGGCGTTATGAGCAGTTCTTC.